This passage covers 20 T cell receptor beta chains from one sample sequenced in a study of early T cells in non-severe SARS-CoV-2 infection. Via MiXCR, TCRdb re-called the 5' RACE reads, giving one row per CDR3 protein. The data contain 70,000 to 90,000 distinct CDR3 sequences, approximately 12% of them singletons. Material for sequencing was whole blood. These receptor sequences come from an adult who was a healthcare worker with PCR-confirmed SARS-CoV-2 infection or an uninfected control (not recorded which).

This clonotype was picked up many times. The chain couples TRBV12-3 or TRBV12-4 to TRBJ2-4; a possible D gene is TRBD1 (6 bases). Trimming shortened V by 3 bases and J by 4 bases, and 13 bases separated the two germline ends. This CDR3 has 15 amino acids. The CDR3 DNA reads as TGTGCCAGCAGTTTCAGGGGTCTAGCAAAAAACATTCAGTACTTC. Amino acid sequence: CASSFRGLAKNIQYF.

This clonotype was seen many times. V and J are TRBV20-1 and TRBJ2-3; no definite D call. Trimming took 3 bases from V and 6 from J, leaving 16 bases between them. This CDR3 spans 14 amino acids. Germline V gene sequence: CDR1 DFQATT, CDR2 SNEGSKA (reference sequence). The CDR3 DNA reads TGCAGTGCTAGGGATTTAAGGACGCAGGATACGCAGTATTTT. Protein sequence: CSARDLRTQDTQYF.

This clonotype was detected ten times or more. The CDR3 DNA is TGTGCCAGCCGTTATCTTCTTAGCGGGAGGAAGGACGAGCAGTACTTC. It encodes CASRYLLSGRKDEQYF. The chain links TRBV6-1 to TRBJ2-7, with TRBD2 matching 10 bases. The V segment lost 8 bases and the J segment 5 bases; nucleotides outside the gene matches: 15. In germline, CDR1 is MNHNS, CDR2 SASEGT. This CDR3 region has 16 residues.

The chain carries TRBV13 and TRBJ2-5; the match to TRBD2 covers 8 bases. CDR1 and CDR2 from the germline V gene are PRHDT and FYEKMQ (reference sequence). The CDR3 is 14 residues long. V lost 5 bases and J lost 5; bases outside the gene matches: 7. The chain's CDR3 is CASSPRGGGETQYF. In nucleotides, the CDR3 is TGTGCCAGCAGCCCTCGGGGGGGCGGCGAGACCCAGTACTTC.

This clonotype has a count of ten or more. The chain carries TRBV28 and TRBJ2-7; D unresolved. The CDR3 loop spans 12 amino acids. CDR1 and CDR2 (germline): MDHEN, SYDVKM. V lost 6 bases and J lost 3, with 9 bases in between. CDR3 loop: CASSSHGYEQYF. CDR3 sequence (DNA): TGTGCCAGCAGCTCCCACGGCTACGAGCAGTACTTC.

V and J are TRBV5-4 and TRBJ2-7; D could derive from TRBD1 or TRBD2 (6 bases each). Germline V CDR1 and CDR2: SGHNT, YYREEE (reference sequence). The V gene lost 4 bases and the J gene lost 4 bases, with 18 bases spanning the gap. The CDR3 runs 15 residues. The CDR3 region has the DNA TGTGCCAGCAGCCAACCGGGGGCGGGACCTTACGAGCAGTACTTC. As protein: CASSQPGAGPYEQYF.

This clonotype came up a few times. J is TRBJ2-3 and V is TRBV5-1; 7 bases are a match to TRBD2. V gave up 5 bases and J gave up 1 base; unmatched junction bases: 7. The germline V gene has CDR1 SGHRS and CDR2 YFSETQ. There are 15 residues in the CDR3. The CDR3 loop reads CASSPLARRTDTQYF. Written as DNA, the CDR3 is TGCGCCAGCAGTCCACTAGCGAGGCGCACAGATACGCAGTATTTT.

The CDR3 region is CSVNRDRNTEAFF. CDR3 in DNA: TGCAGCGTTAACCGGGACAGGAACACTGAAGCTTTCTTT. This sequence joins TRBV29-1 and TRBJ1-1; 7 bases are a match to TRBD1. Trimming cost V 5 bases and J 1 base; bases outside gene matches: 4. Germline lookup yields CDR1 SQVTM and CDR2 ANQGSEA. This CDR3 contains 13 residues.

This clonotype was detected a few times. The genes are TRBV9 and TRBJ1-1; the match to TRBD1 covers 8 bases. Trimming removed 0 bases from V and 5 bases from J; junction bases left unmatched: 6. Germline-derived CDR1 and CDR2 are SGDLS and YYNGEE. The CDR3 extends over 15 amino acids. CDR3 residues: CASSVEGRGPTEAFF. The CDR3, as DNA: TGTGCCAGCAGCGTAGAGGGCAGGGGGCCGACTGAAGCTTTCTTT.

This clonotype was counted ten times or more. V gene TRBV6-4 combines with J gene TRBJ2-3, with 13 bases matching TRBD2. The germline gives CDR1 MRHNA, CDR2 SNTAGT. Trimming took 1 base from V and 7 from J; bases not matched to a gene: 2. CDR3 size: 15 residues. This CDR3 is CASSDWTSGSHTQYF. The CDR3 nucleotides are TGTGCCAGCAGTGACTGGACTAGCGGGAGCCATACGCAGTATTTT.

This clonotype appeared a few times. The chain recombines TRBV28 with TRBJ1-2, with TRBD1 matching over 7 bases. The CDR3 has 15 amino acids. Germline V gives CDR1 MDHEN, CDR2 SYDVKM. After removal of 7 bases from V and 4 bases from J, the junction contained 12 bases not matched to a gene. Here the CDR3 reads CASTEGAPGIYGYTF. The DNA for the CDR3 is TGTGCCAGCACCGAGGGGGCCCCAGGGATCTATGGCTACACCTTC.

This clonotype came up a few times. J is TRBJ2-1 and V is TRBV7-2, with D unclear. The CDR3 is 13 amino acids. The V and J ends lost 4 bases and 8 bases respectively, with 12 bases between them. Germline V gene sequence: CDR1 SGHTA, CDR2 FQGNSA. CDR3 amino acids: CASSSYLEDEQFF. CDR3 DNA: TGTGCCAGCAGCTCGTACTTAGAGGATGAGCAGTTCTTC.

As DNA, the CDR3 is TGTGCCAACAATTTACGGACAGGGGTTTTTCAGCCCCAGCATTTT. Its translation: CANNLRTGVFQPQHF. The rearrangement joins TRBV2 to TRBJ1-5; the match to TRBD1 covers 9 bases. This CDR3 has 15 residues. The germline V gene encodes CDR1 SNHLY and CDR2 FYNNEI. V was pared by 10 bases and J by 6 bases, with 13 bases of the junction left unmatched.

This rearrangement joins TRBV5-1 to TRBJ1-5; D ambiguous. The V end lost 0 bases, the J end lost 0 bases, and 7 bases lay between the germline ends. CDR1 SGHRS and CDR2 YFSETQ come from the germline V gene. The CDR3 has 15 amino acids. As DNA, the CDR3 is TGCGCCAGCAGCTTGGGACTAGATAGCAATCAGCCCCAGCATTTT. This translates into CASSLGLDSNQPQHF.

The CDR3 sequence is CASSIQGTGNTIYF. CDR3 sequence (DNA): TGTGCCAGTAGTATACAGGGAACTGGAAACACCATATATTTT. This sequence joins TRBV19 and TRBJ1-3, with a possible D match to TRBD1 (5 bases). The length of the CDR3 is 14 residues. Germline lookup yields CDR1 LNHDA and CDR2 SQIVND (reference sequence). V lost 2 bases and J 2 bases, leaving 7 bases between the germline ends. The entire variable domain, with the rest obtained from reference TRBV19 and TRBJ1-3, is as follows: DGGITQSPKYLFRKEGQNVTLSCEQNLNHDAMYWYRQDPGQGLRLIYYSQIVNDFQKGDIAEGYSVSREKKESFPLTVTSAQKNPTAFYLCASSIQGTGNTIYFGEGSWLTVV.

The CDR3 here is CASIGRLGTSSYEQYF. The CDR3, as DNA: TGTGCCAGTATCGGGAGATTGGGGACGAGCTCCTACGAGCAGTACTTC. The chain uses TRBV19 and TRBJ2-7; tentative D call: TRBD2 (6 bases). CDR1 and CDR2 (germline): LNHDA, SQIVND (reference sequence). Trimming removed 7 bases at V and 0 bases at J, with 19 bases between. This CDR3 has 16 residues.

This clonotype was seen at least ten times. The chain combines TRBV27 with TRBJ1-6; D gene ambiguous. Trimming pared 7 bases from V and 9 bases from J, leaving 16 bases between. CDR3 length: 14 amino acids. CDR1 is MNHEY, CDR2 SMNVEV, per germline (reference sequence). In DNA, the CDR3 is TGTGCCAGCAACATCACTCCAGGCGGTTCACCCCTCCACTTT. Translation: CASNITPGGSPLHF.

This clonotype was counted ten times or more. The gene calls are TRBV5-1 and TRBJ2-3; 10 bases align to TRBD2. Germline CDR1 reads SGHRS; CDR2 reads YFSETQ. This CDR3 is built from 15 residues. After removal of 2 bases from V and 3 bases from J, the junction contained 3 bases not matched to a gene. The CDR3 here is CASSLAGGPTDTQYF. In DNA form, the CDR3 reads TGCGCCAGCAGCTTAGCGGGAGGGCCAACAGATACGCAGTATTTT.

This clonotype was observed at least ten times. The chain uses TRBV5-1 and TRBJ2-2; possibly TRBD2 for D (6 bases). Germline V CDR1 and CDR2: SGHRS, YFSETQ. V was trimmed by 4 bases and J by 0 bases, leaving 10 bases between them. CDR3 length: 15 residues. DNA of the CDR3: TGCGCCAGCAGCCCGGGACTGCCGAACACCGGGGAGCTGTTTTTT. This sequence encodes CASSPGLPNTGELFF.

This rearrangement joins TRBV28 to TRBJ2-7, with D possibly matching TRBD1 (6 bases). There are 14 residues in the CDR3. Germline CDR1 and CDR2: MDHEN and SYDVKM. V was cut by 3 bases and J by 4 bases, with 13 bases left in between. The CDR3 coding sequence is TGTGCCAGCAGTTTTACAGGGCCTCGGTACGAGCAGTACTTC. Its protein is CASSFTGPRYEQYF.